This note documents a single TCR beta chain sequence. TCRdb's copy holds only in-frame clones and misses some; the assay was immunoSEQ multiplex PCR. Found here are 120,000 or so clones, approximately 89% of them singletons; the top ten hold more than 3.5%. This specimen belongs to a study of blood T cell repertoires in COVID-19. Looking at the study overall: Sources were T cells, B-cell-depleted T cells, or PBMCs; the material itself was cDNA or gDNA.

Germline CDR1 SGHDT, CDR2 YYEEEE. CDR3 length: 13 residues. V lost 0 bases, J lost 6 bases, and 6 bases lay in between. The clonotype was recovered from an older woman with acute or convalescent COVID-19. The sequencing sample was made of peripheral blood. The genes are TRBV5-6 and TRBJ2-2; D is uncertain. CDR3: CASSLAGPGELFF. The CDR3 region has the DNA TGTGCCAGCAGCTTGGCTGGGCCCGGGGAGCTGTTTTTT.